Each of the 22 T cell receptor beta chains below was sequenced from the same sample in a study of cytomegalovirus exposure and HLA in healthy donors. PCR primers comprised 60 Vbeta and 13 Jbeta primers. Profiled with immunoSEQ multiplex PCR; TCRdb holds only in-frame clones, not every one. The sample shows a few hundred thousand clones, just over 70% of them seen only once. Source material: PBMCs. The receptor source for this set is a female donor in good health and CMV-seronegative.

In DNA form, the CDR3 reads TGTGCCAGCAGCTTGGGGTCTAGCGGGTACGAGCAGTACTTC. It translates to CASSLGSSGYEQYF. The chain combines TRBV5-6 with TRBJ2-7; 8 bases match TRBD2. Germline V gene sequence: CDR1 SGHDT, CDR2 YYEEEE. CDR3 length equals 14 residues. Trimming at V came to 0 bases and at J to 4 bases, leaving 3 bases not matched to a gene.

This chain uses TRBV28 with TRBJ2-3; D not resolved. The CDR3 totals 14 residues. Trimming stripped 4 bases from V and 0 bases from J, with 8 bases between. Germline V gives CDR1 MDHEN, CDR2 SYDVKM. CDR3 coding DNA: TGTGCCAGCAGTTCGTCTACTAGCACAGATACGCAGTATTTT. It translates to CASSSSTSTDTQYF.

This chain connects TRBV6-5 to TRBJ1-2; D not certain. This CDR3 region has 11 residues. V was cut by 0 bases and J by 8 bases, with 4 bases left in between. Germline V CDR1 and CDR2: MNHEY, SVGAGI. The CDR3 is CASSYSKGYTF. The CDR3 DNA reads as TGTGCCAGCAGTTACTCTAAAGGCTACACCTTC.

This chain connects TRBV27 to TRBJ2-3, with TRBD1 matching over 7 bases. Germline CDR1 reads MNHEY; CDR2 reads SMNVEV (reference sequence). The CDR3 runs to 13 residues. V lost 5 bases to trimming and J lost 6 bases; unmatched junction nucleotides: 5. CDR3 nucleotides: TGTGCCAGCAGTATCAGGGGGTCCGATACGCAGTATTTT. Protein product: CASSIRGSDTQYF.

The V call is TRBV28, the J call TRBJ1-2; TRBD1 might be the D (5 bases). CDR3 length equals 12 residues. Germline loops: CDR1 MDHEN, CDR2 SYDVKM. V lost 3 bases, J lost 4 bases, and 6 bases lay in between. The CDR3 spells CASSFGGYGYTF. The CDR3 DNA reads TGTGCCAGCAGTTTCGGGGGCTATGGCTACACCTTC.

The chain's CDR3 is CASSASYNEQFF. CDR3 nucleotides: TGTGCCAGCAGCGCCAGTTACAATGAGCAGTTCTTC. The V call is TRBV9, the J call TRBJ2-1; D is uncertain. In germline, CDR1 is SGDLS, CDR2 YYNGEE. The CDR3 has 12 residues. The V gene lost 3 bases and the J gene lost 4 bases, with 5 bases spanning the gap.

V and J are TRBV14 and TRBJ1-2; 7 bases are shared with TRBD1. This CDR3 has 14 residues. Germline V gene data show CDR1 as SGHDN and CDR2 as FVKESK. Trimming took 4 bases from V and 6 from J; bases not matched to a gene: 8. This CDR3 reads CASSLRQGSNGYTF. CDR3 nucleotides: TGTGCCAGCAGCCTAAGACAGGGTAGCAATGGCTACACCTTC.

This chain joins TRBV7-2 and TRBJ2-3; 10 nucleotides align to TRBD2. The junction had 13 bases not matched to a gene; V was cut back by 5 bases and J by 14 bases. From germline, CDR1 is SGHTA and CDR2 FQGNSA. The CDR3 runs 14 residues. The CDR3 is CASSQRRGLAAVYF. CDR3 bases: TGTGCCAGCAGCCAACGTCGAGGACTAGCGGCGGTGTATTTT.

The chain links TRBV11-1 to TRBJ2-5, with 8 bases identical to TRBD1. This CDR3 region has 14 residues. Germline V gives CDR1 SGHAT, CDR2 FQDESV (reference sequence). The V gene end was trimmed by 5 bases and the J gene end by 2 bases; junction bases not matched to a gene: 4. The CDR3 is CASSPRDRQETQYF. The DNA of the CDR3 is TGTGCCAGCAGCCCCCGGGACAGGCAAGAGACCCAGTACTTC.

The chain recombines TRBV7-2 with TRBJ2-5; D perhaps matches TRBD2 (6 bases). The end of the DNA aligns better with TRBJ2-7, so the J call may be wrong. CDR3 length: 15 amino acids. The germline gives CDR1 SGHTA, CDR2 FQGNSA. CDR3 in DNA: TGTGCCAGCAGACCTCAAGCGGGCAACTCCTACGAGCAGTACTTC. It encodes CASRPQAGNSYEQYF.

The gene calls are TRBV7-9 and TRBJ1-4, with TRBD1 matching over 9 bases. In germline, CDR1 is SEHNR, CDR2 FQNEAQ (reference sequence). There are 15 residues in the CDR3. With 4 bases clipped from V and 8 bases from J, the junction kept 8 bases outside the gene matches. Written as DNA, the CDR3 is TGTGCCAGCAGCTCACCGACAGGGGGATTGGAAAAACTGTTTTTT. This encodes CASSSPTGGLEKLFF.

This clone occurred a few times. CDR3: CACGRGNMNTEAFF. As DNA, the CDR3 is TGTGCCTGTGGGAGAGGGAATATGAACACTGAAGCTTTCTTT. V and J are TRBV11-3 and TRBJ1-1; D unresolved. CDR1 SGHNT and CDR2 YENEEA come from the germline V gene. The CDR3 runs to 14 residues. V shed 11 bases and J shed 0 bases, with 16 bases lying between them.

This sequence joins TRBV19 and TRBJ1-5, with TRBD1 as a possible D gene (6 bases). V gave up 6 bases and J gave up 4 bases, with 13 bases separating them. This CDR3 spans 14 amino acids. Germline CDR1 reads LNHDA; CDR2 reads SQIVND (reference sequence). CDR3 nucleotides: TGTGCCAGTAGCCCAGGGGCAAGAAATCAGCCCCAGCATTTT. Protein: CASSPGARNQPQHF.

The chain carries TRBV10-3 and TRBJ2-7; 9 bases line up with TRBD1. J gave up 0 bases and V 7 bases, and 7 bases lay outside the gene matches. CDR3 length: 15 amino acids. From germline, CDR1 is ENHRY and CDR2 SYGVKD. In DNA form, the CDR3 reads TGTGCCATCAACAGCGCACAGGGGGCCTCCTACGAGCAGTACTTC. This sequence encodes CAINSAQGASYEQYF.

This clone was picked up one time. The J gene is TRBJ2-3, the V gene TRBV4-1, with D possibly being TRBD2 (5 bases). The V end lost 0 bases, the J end lost 8 bases, and 6 bases lay between the germline ends. The CDR3 is 12 residues long. CDR1 MGHRA and CDR2 YSYEKL come from the germline V gene. The CDR3 coding sequence is TGCGCCAGCAGCCAAGAAGGGAGTACGCAGTATTTT. Translation: CASSQEGSTQYF.

This rearrangement joins TRBV5-6 to TRBJ2-1; 10 nucleotides line up with TRBD1. CDR1 is SGHDT, CDR2 YYEEEE, per germline. The CDR3 loop spans 14 amino acids. With 0 bases clipped from V and 10 bases from J, the junction kept 4 bases outside the gene matches. This CDR3 reads CASSLGTGGFEQFF. CDR3 DNA sequence: TGTGCCAGCAGCTTGGGGACAGGGGGATTCGAGCAGTTCTTC.

This sequence joins TRBV11-2 and TRBJ2-1; 9 positions match TRBD2. CDR1 is SGHAT and CDR2 is FQNNGV in the germline V gene. V lost 5 bases to trimming and J lost 2 bases; unmatched junction nucleotides: 10. This CDR3 is 17 amino acids long. CDR3: CASSQVGREGPYNEQFF. For the CDR3, the DNA is TGTGCCAGCAGCCAGGTGGGGCGGGAGGGCCCCTACAATGAGCAGTTCTTC.

V usage is TRBV7-9 and J usage is TRBJ1-4, with D uncertain. Germline CDR1 reads SEHNR; CDR2 reads FQNEAQ (reference sequence). The CDR3 is 18 amino acids. V shed 2 bases and J shed 0 bases, with 16 bases lying between them. DNA of the CDR3: TGTGCCAGCAGCTTACCCTTGTCAGGATATGCAACTAATGAAAAACTGTTTTTT. Protein sequence: CASSLPLSGYATNEKLFF.

In this sample, this clone turned up once. CDR3 sequence (DNA): TGTGCCAGTAGGATTAGCGGGAACTCCTACAATGAGCAGTTCTTC. Its translation: CASRISGNSYNEQFF. J is TRBJ2-1 and V is TRBV19; 8 nucleotides align to TRBD2. Per the germline V gene, CDR1 is LNHDA and CDR2 is SQIVND (reference sequence). There are 15 residues in the CDR3. V dropped 6 bases and J dropped 0; count of bases not matched to a gene: 4.

The chain combines TRBV6-4 with TRBJ2-2, with 7 bases aligning to TRBD2. Germline loops: CDR1 MRHNA, CDR2 SNTAGT. V was clipped by 6 bases and J by 5 bases; unmatched bases: 6. The CDR3 has 14 residues. CDR3 loop: CASRREGRTGELFF. CDR3 bases: TGTGCCAGCAGAAGGGAGGGACGAACCGGGGAGCTGTTTTTT.

This chain uses TRBV7-8 with TRBJ2-1; maybe TRBD1 (6 bases). The V and J ends lost 1 base and 0 bases respectively, with 13 bases between them. Germline assignment: CDR1 SGHVS and CDR2 FQNEAQ. The CDR3 has 17 amino acids. In DNA, the CDR3 is TGTGCCAGCAGCTTAGTTGGGGGCGCCTCCTCCTACAATGAGCAGTTCTTC. It specifies CASSLVGGASSYNEQFF. Based on the CDR3 plus reference TRBV7-8 and TRBJ2-1, the full variable domain is GAGVSQSPRYKVAKRGQDVALRCDPISGHVSLFWYQQALGQGPEFLTYFQNEAQLDKSGLPSDRFFAERPEGSVSTLKIQRTQQEDSAVYLCASSLVGGASSYNEQFFGPGTRLTVL.

The rearrangement uses TRBV12-5 and TRBJ2-1; D is perhaps TRBD1 (5 bases). CDR1 and CDR2 (germline): LGHNT, FRNRAP. V shed 9 bases and J shed 3 bases, with 18 bases lying between them. The CDR3 loop spans 15 amino acids. CDR3 residues: CASTLRQPYYNEQFF. Written as DNA, the CDR3 is TGTGCTAGCACATTGAGACAGCCCTACTACAATGAGCAGTTCTTC.